This TCR beta chain derives from a study of cytomegalovirus exposure and HLA in healthy donors. With 60 Vbeta and 13 Jbeta primers, the PCR was carried out. Sequencing was performed with immunoSEQ multiplex PCR; in TCRdb, only in-frame clones are kept and a portion is missing. The top ten clones hold 1.5% to 2% of a sample with about 160,000 clones, roughly four fifths of them seen once. Looked up from germline, CDR1 is MNHNS and CDR2 is SASEGT. V was shortened by 8 bases and J by 4 bases, with 14 bases between the two germline ends. CDR3 size: 13 residues. This receptor was taken from a woman aged 18-29 years in good health and CMV-seronegative. Specimen: PBMCs. V gene TRBV6-1 combines with J gene TRBJ1-2; possibly TRBD1 for D (6 bases). The CDR3 DNA is TGTGCCAGCCGCCGGGACATCCCCTATGGCTACACCTTC. This codes for CASRRDIPYGYTF.